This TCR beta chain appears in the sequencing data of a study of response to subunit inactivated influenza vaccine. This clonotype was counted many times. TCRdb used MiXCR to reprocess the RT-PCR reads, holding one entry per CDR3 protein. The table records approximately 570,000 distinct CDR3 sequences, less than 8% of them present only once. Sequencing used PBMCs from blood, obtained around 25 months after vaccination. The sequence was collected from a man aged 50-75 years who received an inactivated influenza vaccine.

The CDR3, as DNA: TGCAGTGCTAGAGATCCGAGTAGTGAGCAGTTCTTC. It specifies CSARDPSSEQFF. The V call is TRBV20-1, the J call TRBJ2-1; D remains ambiguous. The CDR3 contains 12 residues. Between the trimmed V and J ends, which lost 0 bases and 9 bases, there was a span of 9 bases. Germline V CDR1 and CDR2: DFQATT, SNEGSKA (reference sequence).